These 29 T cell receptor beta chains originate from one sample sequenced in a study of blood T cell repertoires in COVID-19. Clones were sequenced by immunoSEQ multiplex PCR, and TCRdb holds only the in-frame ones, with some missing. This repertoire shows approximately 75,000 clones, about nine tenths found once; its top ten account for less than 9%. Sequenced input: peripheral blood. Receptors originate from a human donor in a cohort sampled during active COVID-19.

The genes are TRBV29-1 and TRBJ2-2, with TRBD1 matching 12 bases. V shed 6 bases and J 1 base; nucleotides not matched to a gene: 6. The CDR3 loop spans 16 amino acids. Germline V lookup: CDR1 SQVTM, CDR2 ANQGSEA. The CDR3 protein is CSVPGTGGLNTGELFF. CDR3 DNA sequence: TGCAGCGTCCCCGGGACAGGGGGCTTGAACACCGGGGAGCTGTTTTTT.

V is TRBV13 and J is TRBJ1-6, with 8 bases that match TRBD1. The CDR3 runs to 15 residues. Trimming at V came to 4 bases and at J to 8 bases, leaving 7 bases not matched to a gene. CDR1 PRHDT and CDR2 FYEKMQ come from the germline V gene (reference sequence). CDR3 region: CASSSRQGRDSPLHF. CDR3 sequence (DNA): TGTGCCAGCAGCTCAAGACAGGGGAGGGATTCACCCCTCCACTTT. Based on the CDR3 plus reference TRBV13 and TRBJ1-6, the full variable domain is AAGVIQSPRHLIKEKRETATLKCYPIPRHDTVYWYQQGPGQDPQFLISFYEKMQSDKGSIPDRFSAQQFSDYHSELNMSSLELGDSALYFCASSSRQGRDSPLHFGNGTRLTVT.

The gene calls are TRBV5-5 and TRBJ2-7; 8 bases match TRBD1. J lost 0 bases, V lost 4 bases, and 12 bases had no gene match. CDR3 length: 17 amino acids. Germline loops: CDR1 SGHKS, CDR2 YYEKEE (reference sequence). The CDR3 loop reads CASSSPFRTGISYEQYF. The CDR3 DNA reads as TGTGCCAGCAGCAGCCCCTTCAGGACAGGGATCTCCTACGAGCAGTACTTC.

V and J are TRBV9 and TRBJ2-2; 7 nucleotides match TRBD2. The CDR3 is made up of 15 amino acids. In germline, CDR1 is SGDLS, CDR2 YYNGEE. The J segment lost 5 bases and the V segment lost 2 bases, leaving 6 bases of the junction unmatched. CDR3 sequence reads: CASSVGGGPTGELFF. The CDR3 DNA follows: TGTGCCAGCAGCGTGGGCGGGGGACCGACCGGGGAGCTGTTTTTT. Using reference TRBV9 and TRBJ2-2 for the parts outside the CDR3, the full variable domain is DSGVTQTPKHLITATGQRVTLRCSPRSGDLSVYWYQQSLDQGLQFLIQYYNGEERAKGNILERFSAQQFPDLHSELNLSSLELGDSALYFCASSVGGGPTGELFFGEGSRLTVL.

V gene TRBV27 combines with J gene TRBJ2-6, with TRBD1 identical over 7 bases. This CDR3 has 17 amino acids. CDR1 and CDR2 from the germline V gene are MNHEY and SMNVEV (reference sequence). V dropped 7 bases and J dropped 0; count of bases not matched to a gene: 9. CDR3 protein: CASTLRTGDSGANVLTF. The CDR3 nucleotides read TGTGCCAGCACGTTAAGGACAGGAGACTCTGGGGCCAACGTCCTGACTTTC.

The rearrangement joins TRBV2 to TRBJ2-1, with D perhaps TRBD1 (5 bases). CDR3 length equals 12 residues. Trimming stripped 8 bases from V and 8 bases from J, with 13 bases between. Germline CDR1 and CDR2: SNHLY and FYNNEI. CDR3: CASSQSRDEQFF. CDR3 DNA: TGTGCCAGCTCTCAGTCCAGGGATGAGCAGTTCTTC.

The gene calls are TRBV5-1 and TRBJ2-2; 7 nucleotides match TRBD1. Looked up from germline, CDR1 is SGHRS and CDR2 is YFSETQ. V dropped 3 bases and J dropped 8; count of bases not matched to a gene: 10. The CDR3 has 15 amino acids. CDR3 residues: CASSSAGTVPGELFF. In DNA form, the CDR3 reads TGCGCCAGCAGCTCGGCCGGGACAGTCCCGGGGGAGCTGTTTTTT.

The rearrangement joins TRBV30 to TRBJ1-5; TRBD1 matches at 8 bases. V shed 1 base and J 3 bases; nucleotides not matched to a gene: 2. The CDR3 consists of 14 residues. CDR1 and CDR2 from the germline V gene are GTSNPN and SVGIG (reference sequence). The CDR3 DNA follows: TGTGCCTGGAGTGGGGACAGGAACAATCAGCCCCAGCATTTT. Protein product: CAWSGDRNNQPQHF.

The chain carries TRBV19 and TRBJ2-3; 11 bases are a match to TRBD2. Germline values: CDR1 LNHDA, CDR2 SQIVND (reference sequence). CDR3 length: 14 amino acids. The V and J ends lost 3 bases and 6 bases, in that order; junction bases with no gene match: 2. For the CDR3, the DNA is TGTGCCAGTAGTATTCGACTAGCGGGGGATACGCAGTATTTT. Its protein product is CASSIRLAGDTQYF.

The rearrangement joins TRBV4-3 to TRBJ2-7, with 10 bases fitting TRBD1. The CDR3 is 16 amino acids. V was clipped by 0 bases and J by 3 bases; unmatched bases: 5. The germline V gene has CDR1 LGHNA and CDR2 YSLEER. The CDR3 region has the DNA TGCGCCAGCAGCCAAGATTTGGGACAGGGGATCTACGAGCAGTACTTC. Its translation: CASSQDLGQGIYEQYF.

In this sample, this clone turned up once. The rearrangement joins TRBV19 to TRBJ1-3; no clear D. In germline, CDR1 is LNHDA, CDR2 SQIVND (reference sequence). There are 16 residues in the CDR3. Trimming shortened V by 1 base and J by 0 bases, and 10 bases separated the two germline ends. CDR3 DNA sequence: TGTGCCAGTAGTATAGTTACACGTTCCTCTGGAAACACCATATATTTT. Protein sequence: CASSIVTRSSGNTIYF.

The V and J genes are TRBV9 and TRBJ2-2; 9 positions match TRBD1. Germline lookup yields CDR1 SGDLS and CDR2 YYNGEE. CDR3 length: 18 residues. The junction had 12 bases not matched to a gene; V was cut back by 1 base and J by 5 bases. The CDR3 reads CASSVSTGGRFGTGELFF. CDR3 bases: TGTGCCAGCAGCGTATCGACAGGGGGGCGGTTTGGGACCGGGGAGCTGTTTTTT.

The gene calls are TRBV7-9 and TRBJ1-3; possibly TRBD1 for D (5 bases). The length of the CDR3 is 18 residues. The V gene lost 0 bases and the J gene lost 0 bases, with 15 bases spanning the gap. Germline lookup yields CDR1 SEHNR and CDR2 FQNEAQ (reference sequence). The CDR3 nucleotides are TGTGCCAGCAGCTTAGCCACCGGACACCCCGTCTCTGGAAACACCATATATTTT. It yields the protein CASSLATGHPVSGNTIYF.

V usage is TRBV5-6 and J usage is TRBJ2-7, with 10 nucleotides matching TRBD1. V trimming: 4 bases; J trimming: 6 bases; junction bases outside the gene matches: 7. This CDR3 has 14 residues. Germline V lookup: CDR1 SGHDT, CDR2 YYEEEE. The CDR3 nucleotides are TGTGCCAGCAGCCCCCGGACAGGGGGGAGCGAGCAGTACTTC. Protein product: CASSPRTGGSEQYF.

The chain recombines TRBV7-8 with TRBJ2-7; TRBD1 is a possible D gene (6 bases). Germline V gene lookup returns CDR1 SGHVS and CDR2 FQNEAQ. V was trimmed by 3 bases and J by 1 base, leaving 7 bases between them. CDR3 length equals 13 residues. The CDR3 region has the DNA TGTGCCAGCAGCTTCACAGGGTCCTACGAGCAGTACTTC. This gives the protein CASSFTGSYEQYF.

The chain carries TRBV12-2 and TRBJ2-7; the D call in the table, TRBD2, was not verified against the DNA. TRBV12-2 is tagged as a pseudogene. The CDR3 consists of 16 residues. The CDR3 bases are TGTGCAAGTCGCTTTCCGCCCGGGGTAGACTTTTACGAGCAGTACTTC. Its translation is CASRFPPGVDFYEQYF.

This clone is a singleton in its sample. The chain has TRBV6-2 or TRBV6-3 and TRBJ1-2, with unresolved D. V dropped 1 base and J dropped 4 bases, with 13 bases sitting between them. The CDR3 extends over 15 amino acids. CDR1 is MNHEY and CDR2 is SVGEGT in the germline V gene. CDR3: CASSYWSGSVYGYTF. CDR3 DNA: TGTGCCAGCAGTTACTGGTCGGGGTCTGTCTATGGCTACACCTTC.

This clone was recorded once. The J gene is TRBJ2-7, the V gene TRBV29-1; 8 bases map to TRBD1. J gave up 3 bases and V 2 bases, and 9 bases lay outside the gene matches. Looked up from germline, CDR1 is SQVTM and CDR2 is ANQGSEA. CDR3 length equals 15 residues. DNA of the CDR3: TGCAGCGTTGAAATCTGGGACAGGCTCGTCTACGAGCAGTACTTC. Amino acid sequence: CSVEIWDRLVYEQYF.

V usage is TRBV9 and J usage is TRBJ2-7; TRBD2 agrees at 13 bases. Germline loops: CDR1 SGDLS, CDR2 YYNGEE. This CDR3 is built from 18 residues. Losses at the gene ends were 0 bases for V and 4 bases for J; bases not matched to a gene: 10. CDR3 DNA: TGTGCCAGCAGCGTAGACCCCGGGACTAGCGGGGTATTTTACGAGCAGTACTTC. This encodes CASSVDPGTSGVFYEQYF.

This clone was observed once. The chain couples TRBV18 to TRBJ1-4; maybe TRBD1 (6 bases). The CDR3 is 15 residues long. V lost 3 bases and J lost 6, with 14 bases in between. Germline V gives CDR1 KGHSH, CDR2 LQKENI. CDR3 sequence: CASSPGGGGYEKLFF. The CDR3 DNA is TGTGCCAGCTCACCTGGGGGGGGCGGCTATGAAAAACTGTTTTTT.

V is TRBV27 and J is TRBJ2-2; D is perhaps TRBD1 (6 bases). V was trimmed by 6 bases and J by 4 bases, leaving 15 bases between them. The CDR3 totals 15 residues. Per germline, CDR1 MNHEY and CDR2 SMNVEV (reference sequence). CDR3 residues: CASSPQGKITGELFF. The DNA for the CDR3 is TGTGCCAGCAGCCCTCAGGGGAAAATCACCGGGGAGCTGTTTTTT.

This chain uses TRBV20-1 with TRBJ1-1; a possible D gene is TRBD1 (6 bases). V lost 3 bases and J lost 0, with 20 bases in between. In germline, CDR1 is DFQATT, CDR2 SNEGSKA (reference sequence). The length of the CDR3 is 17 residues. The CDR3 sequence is CSASGRGRSSMNTEAFF. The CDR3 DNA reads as TGCAGTGCTAGTGGGCGGGGGCGGAGTTCCATGAACACTGAAGCTTTCTTT.

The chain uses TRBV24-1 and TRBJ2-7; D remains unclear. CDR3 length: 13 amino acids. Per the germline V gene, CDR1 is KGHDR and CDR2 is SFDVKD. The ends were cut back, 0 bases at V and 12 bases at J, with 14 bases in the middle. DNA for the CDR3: TGTGCCACCAGTGATTTGCTGGGCCGCGAACGGTACTTC. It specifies CATSDLLGRERYF.

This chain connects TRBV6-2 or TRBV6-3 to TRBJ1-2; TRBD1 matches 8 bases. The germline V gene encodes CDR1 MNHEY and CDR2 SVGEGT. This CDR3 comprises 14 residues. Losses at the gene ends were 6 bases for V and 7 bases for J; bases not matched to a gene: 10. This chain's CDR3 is CASRPSGGIGGYTF. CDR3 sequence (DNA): TGTGCCAGCAGACCTTCAGGGGGCATCGGTGGCTACACCTTC.

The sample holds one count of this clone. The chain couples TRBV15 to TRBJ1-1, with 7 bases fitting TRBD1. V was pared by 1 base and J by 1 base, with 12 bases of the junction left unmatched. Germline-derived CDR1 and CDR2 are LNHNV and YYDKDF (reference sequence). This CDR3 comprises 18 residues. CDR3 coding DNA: TGTGCCACCAGCAGAGTGGGCCAGGGGGGAGTGAGGAACACTGAAGCTTTCTTT. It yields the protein CATSRVGQGGVRNTEAFF.

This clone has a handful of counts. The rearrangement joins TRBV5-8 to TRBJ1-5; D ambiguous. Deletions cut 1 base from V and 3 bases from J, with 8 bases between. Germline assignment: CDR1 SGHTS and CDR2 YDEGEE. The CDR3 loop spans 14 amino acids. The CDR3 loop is CASSLRGNNQPQHF. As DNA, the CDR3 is TGTGCCAGCAGCTTGAGAGGGAACAATCAGCCCCAGCATTTT.

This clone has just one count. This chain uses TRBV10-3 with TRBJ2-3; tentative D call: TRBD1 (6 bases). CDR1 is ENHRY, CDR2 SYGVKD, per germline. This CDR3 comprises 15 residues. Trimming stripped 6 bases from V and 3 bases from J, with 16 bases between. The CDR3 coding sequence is TGTGCCATCAGGGACTGGGCAGGGGAAACAGATACGCAGTATTTT. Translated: CAIRDWAGETDTQYF.

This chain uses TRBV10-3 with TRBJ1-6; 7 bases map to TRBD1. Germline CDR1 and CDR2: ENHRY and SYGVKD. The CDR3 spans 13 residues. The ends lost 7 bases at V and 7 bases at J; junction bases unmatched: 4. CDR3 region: CAITGTENSPLHF. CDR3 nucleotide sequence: TGTGCCATCACCGGGACAGAAAATTCACCCCTCCACTTT.

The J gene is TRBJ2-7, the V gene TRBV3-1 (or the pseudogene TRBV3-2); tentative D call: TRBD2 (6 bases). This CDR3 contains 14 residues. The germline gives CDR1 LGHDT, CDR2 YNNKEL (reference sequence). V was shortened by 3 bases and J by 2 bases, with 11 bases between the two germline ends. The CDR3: CASSQRRTTYEQYF. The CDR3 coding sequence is TGTGCCAGCAGCCAGCGGCGGACTACCTACGAGCAGTACTTC.